This TCR beta chain was found in a study of OX40 agonist ivuxolimab in advanced cancers. The CDR3 length is 13 residues. Between the trimmed V and J ends, which lost 5 bases and 1 base, there was a span of 3 bases. The V gene's germline CDR1 is MGHDK and CDR2 SYGVNS. Sequencing used immunoSEQ multiplex PCR; TCRdb keeps in-frame clones, though not all of them. This sample has about 79,000 clones; 88% occur once, and the top ten carry about 3.8%. The sample in question was CD4+ or CD8+ T cells sorted from blood, obtained in a trial of the OX40 agonist ivuxolimab. The source of this sequence is an adult with an advanced solid tumor such as melanoma, head and neck, liver or kidney cancer. The chain is built from TRBV25-1 and TRBJ2-6; the D is unclear. For the CDR3, the DNA is TGTGCCAGCAGTAGGTCTGGGGCCAACGTCCTGACTTTC. Its translation: CASSRSGANVLTF.